This T cell receptor beta chain was observed in a study of blood T cells in healthy people across ages. The use of a sample-barcoded 5' primer and a J-beta primer mix characterized a second PCR of 7 to 11 cycles. Each cDNA molecule received a tag from a template-switch adaptor that had 12 random nucleotides. Via MiXCR, TCRdb re-called the 5' RACE reads, giving one row per CDR3 protein. The sample carries about 940,000 distinct CDR3 sequences, roughly 52% recorded once. Trimming shortened V by 8 bases and J by 3 bases, and 19 bases separated the two germline ends. Germline V CDR1 and CDR2: SGHTA, FQGTGA. This CDR3 contains 15 residues.

The clonotype comes from a man younger than 45 in good health. Material for sequencing was blood. The chain carries TRBV7-3 and TRBJ2-5; D might be TRBD1 (6 bases). CDR3 region: CASSTTGLEEETQYF. The CDR3 nucleotides read TGTGCCAGCTCCACGACAGGCCTGGAGGAAGAGACCCAGTACTTC.